The clone carrying this TCR beta chain was recorded many times. Its antigen is not known. The source of the sample is a study of T cell repertoires in cytomegalovirus infection. For the study at large: In public TCR beta signatures, there were indications of both CMV infection and matching HLA type. Study-wide results and caveats: Cumulated frequencies of public TCR beta families served to identify carriers of CMV plus the relevant HLA. HLA-C-restricted CMV-specific TCR beta clonotypes prevailed in the ex vivo response.

MiXCR, run by TCRdb on the reads, gives a single entry per CDR3 protein. The sample has about 210,000 distinct CDR3 sequences; 6% to 8% are singletons. This CDR3 spans 15 amino acids. Trimming took off 0 bases at V and 4 bases at J, with 13 bases between the two ends. The germline V gene encodes CDR1 SEHNR and CDR2 FQNEAQ (reference sequence). This sequence joins TRBV7-9 and TRBJ2-7, with D maybe TRBD1 (6 bases). The TCR was taken from a human donor in good health (CMV status not recorded). Some clones in this sample may be carry-over from other donors' samples. The sample consisted of PBMCs. The CDR3 region is CASSLADRKAYEQYF. The DNA of the CDR3 is TGTGCCAGCAGCTTAGCCGACAGGAAGGCTTACGAGCAGTACTTC.